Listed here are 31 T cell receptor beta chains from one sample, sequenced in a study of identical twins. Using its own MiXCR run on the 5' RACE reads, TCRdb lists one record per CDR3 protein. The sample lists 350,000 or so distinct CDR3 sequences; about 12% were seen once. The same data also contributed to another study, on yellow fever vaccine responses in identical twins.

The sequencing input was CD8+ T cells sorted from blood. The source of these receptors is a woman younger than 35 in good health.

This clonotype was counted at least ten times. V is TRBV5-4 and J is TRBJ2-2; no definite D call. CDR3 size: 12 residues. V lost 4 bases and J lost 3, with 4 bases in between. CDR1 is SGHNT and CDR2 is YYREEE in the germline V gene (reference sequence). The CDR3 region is CASSVYTGELFF. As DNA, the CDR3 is TGTGCCAGCAGCGTCTACACCGGGGAGCTGTTTTTT.

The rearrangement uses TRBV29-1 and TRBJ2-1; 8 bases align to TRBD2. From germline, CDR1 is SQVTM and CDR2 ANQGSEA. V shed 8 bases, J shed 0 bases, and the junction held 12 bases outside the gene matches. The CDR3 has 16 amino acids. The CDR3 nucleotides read TGCAGCCTAAGGCCTAGCGGGCCTAGCTCCTACAATGAGCAGTTCTTC. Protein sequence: CSLRPSGPSSYNEQFF.

Written as DNA, the CDR3 is TGTGCCAGCAGTCCATATATGGGACGGACTGATGGGACCCAGTACTTC. This sequence encodes CASSPYMGRTDGTQYF. V gene TRBV27 combines with J gene TRBJ2-5; either TRBD1 or TRBD2 may supply D (5 bases each). The V end was cut by 5 bases, the J end by 7 bases, with 23 bases between. This CDR3 is built from 16 residues. The germline CDR1 and CDR2 sequences are MNHEY and SMNVEV (reference sequence).

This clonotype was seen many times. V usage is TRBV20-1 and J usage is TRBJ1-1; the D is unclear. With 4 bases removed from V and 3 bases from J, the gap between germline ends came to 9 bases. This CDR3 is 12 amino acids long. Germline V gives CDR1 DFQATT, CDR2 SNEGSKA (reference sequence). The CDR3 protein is CSATTRDTEAFF. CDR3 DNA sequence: TGCAGTGCTACTACGCGGGACACTGAAGCTTTCTTT.

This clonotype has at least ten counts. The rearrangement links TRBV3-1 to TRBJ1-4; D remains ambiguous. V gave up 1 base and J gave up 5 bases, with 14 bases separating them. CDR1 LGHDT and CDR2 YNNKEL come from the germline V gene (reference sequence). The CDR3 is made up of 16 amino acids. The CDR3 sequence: CASSQGRTNGNEKLFF. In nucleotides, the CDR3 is TGTGCCAGCAGCCAAGGGCGGACCAACGGAAATGAAAAACTGTTTTTT.

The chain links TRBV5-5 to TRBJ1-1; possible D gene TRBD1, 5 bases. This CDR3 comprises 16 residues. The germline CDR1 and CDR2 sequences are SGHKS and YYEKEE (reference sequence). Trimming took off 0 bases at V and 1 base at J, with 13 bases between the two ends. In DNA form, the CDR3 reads TGTGCCAGCAGCTTGGGGGACCGTCCGAGGAACACTGAAGCTTTCTTT. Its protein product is CASSLGDRPRNTEAFF.

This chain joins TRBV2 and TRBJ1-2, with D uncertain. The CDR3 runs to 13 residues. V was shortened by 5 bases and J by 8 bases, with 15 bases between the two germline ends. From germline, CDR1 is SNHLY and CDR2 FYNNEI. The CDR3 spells CASSTPDYKGYTF. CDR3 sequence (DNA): TGTGCCAGCAGTACGCCCGACTATAAGGGCTACACCTTC.

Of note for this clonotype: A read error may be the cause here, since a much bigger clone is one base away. For the CDR3, the DNA is TGTGCCAGCAGCCCGTCGACAGGGGGAGTAACCGGGGAGCTGTTTTTT. Encoded protein: CASSPSTGGVTGELFF. The rearrangement links TRBV7-9 to TRBJ2-2; 9 nucleotides line up with TRBD1. The CDR3 runs 16 residues. In germline, CDR1 is SEHNR, CDR2 FQNEAQ (reference sequence). The V segment lost 5 bases and the J segment 5 bases; nucleotides outside the gene matches: 9.

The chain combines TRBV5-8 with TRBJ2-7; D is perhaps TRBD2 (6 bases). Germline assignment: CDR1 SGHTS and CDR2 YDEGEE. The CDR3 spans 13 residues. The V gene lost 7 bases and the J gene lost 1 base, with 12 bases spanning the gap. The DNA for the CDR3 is TGTGCCAGCCGACTAGTGGCGTCCTACGAGCAGTACGTC. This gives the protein CASRLVASYEQYV.

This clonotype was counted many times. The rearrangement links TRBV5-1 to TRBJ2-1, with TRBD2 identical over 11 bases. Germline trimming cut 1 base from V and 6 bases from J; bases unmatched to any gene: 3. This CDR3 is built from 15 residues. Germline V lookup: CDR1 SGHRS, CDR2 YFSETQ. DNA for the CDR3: TGCGCCAGCAGCTTGACTAGCGGGGGCCCCAATGAGCAGTTCTTC. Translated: CASSLTSGGPNEQFF.

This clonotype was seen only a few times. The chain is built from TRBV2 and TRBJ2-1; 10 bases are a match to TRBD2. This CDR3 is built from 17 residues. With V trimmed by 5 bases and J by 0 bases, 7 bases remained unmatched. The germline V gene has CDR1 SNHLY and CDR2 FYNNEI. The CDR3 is CASSTELAGPSYNEQFF. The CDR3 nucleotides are TGTGCCAGCAGTACAGAACTAGCGGGGCCCTCCTACAATGAGCAGTTCTTC.

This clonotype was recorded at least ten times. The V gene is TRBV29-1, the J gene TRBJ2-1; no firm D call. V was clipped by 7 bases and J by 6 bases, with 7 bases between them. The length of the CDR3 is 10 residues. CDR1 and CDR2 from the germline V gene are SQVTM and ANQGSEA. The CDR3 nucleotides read TGCAGCGACCGTACCAATGAGCAGTTCTTC. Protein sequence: CSDRTNEQFF.

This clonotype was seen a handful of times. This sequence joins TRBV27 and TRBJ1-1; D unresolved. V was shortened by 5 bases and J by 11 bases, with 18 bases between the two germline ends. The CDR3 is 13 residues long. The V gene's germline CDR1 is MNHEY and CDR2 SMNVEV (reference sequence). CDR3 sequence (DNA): TGTGCCAGCAGTCTCAAGAGCTCCGGTGAGGCTTTCTTT. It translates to CASSLKSSGEAFF.

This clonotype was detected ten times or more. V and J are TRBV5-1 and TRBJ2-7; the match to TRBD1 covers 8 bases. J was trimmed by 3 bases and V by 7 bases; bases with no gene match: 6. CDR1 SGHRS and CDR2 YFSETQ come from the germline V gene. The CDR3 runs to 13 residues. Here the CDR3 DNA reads TGCGCCAGCGCAGGGGGCGTAATCTACGAGCAGTACTTC. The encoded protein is CASAGGVIYEQYF.

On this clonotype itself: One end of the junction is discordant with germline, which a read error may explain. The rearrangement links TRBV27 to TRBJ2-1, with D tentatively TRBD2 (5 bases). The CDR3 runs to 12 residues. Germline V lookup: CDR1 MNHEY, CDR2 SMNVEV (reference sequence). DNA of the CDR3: TGTGCCAGCGGTTTGGGAGAAGGTGAGCAGTTCTTC. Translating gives CASGLGEGEQFF.

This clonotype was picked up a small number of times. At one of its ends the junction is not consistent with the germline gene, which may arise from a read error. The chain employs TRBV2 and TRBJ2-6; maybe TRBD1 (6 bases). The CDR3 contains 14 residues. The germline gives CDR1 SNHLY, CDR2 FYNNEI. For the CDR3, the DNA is TGTGCCAGCAGTGAATGGGCAGGGGTCAACGTCCTGACTTTC. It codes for CASSEWAGVNVLTF. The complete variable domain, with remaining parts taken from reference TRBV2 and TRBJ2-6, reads EPEVTQTPSHQVTQMGQEVILRCVPISNHLYFYWYRQILGQKVEFLVSFYNNEISEKSEIFDDQFSVERPDGSNFTLKIRSTKLEDSAMYFCASSEWAGVNVLTFGAGSRLTVL.

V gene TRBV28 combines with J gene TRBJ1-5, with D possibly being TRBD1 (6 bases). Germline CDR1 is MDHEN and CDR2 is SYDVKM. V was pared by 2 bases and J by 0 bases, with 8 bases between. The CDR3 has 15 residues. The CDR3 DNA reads TGTGCCAGCAGTTTAGACAGGTTTAGCAATCAGCCCCAGCATTTT. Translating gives CASSLDRFSNQPQHF.

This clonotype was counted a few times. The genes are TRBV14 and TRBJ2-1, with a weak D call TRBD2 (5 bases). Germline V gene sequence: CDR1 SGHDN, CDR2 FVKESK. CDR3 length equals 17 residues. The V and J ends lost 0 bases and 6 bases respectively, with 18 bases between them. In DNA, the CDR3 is TGTGCCAGCAGCCAAGAGCAATCCTCCCGAGGGAGCAATGAGCAGTTCTTC. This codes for CASSQEQSSRGSNEQFF.

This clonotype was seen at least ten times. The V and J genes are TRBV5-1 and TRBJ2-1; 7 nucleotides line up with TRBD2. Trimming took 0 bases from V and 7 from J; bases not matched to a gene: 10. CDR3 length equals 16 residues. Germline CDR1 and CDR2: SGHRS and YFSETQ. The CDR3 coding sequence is TGCGCCAGCAGCTTGGTACCAGCGGGACTTGGGAATGAGCAGTTCTTC. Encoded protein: CASSLVPAGLGNEQFF.

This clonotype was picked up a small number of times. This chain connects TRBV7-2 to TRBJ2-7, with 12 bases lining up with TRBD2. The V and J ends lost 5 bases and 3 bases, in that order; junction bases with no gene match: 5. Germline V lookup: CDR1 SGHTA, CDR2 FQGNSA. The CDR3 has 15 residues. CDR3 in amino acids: CASSRSLAGGYEQYF. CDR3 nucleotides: TGTGCCAGCAGCAGATCACTAGCGGGAGGCTACGAGCAGTACTTC.

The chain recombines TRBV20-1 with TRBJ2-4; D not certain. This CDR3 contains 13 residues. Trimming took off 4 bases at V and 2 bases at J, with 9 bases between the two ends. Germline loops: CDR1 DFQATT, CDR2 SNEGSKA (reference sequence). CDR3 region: CSATPYTKNIQYF. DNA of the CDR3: TGCAGTGCTACTCCGTATACCAAAAACATTCAGTACTTC.

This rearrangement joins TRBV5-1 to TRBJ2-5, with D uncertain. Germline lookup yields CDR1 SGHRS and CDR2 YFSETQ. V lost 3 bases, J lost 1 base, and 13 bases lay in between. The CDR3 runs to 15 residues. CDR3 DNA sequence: TGCGCCAGCAGCTCATCTTACGGGCCCCAAGAGACCCAGTACTTC. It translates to CASSSSYGPQETQYF.

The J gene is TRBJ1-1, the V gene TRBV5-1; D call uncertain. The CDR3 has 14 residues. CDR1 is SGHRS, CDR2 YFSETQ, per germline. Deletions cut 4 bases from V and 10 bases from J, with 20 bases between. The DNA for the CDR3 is TGCGCCAGCAGCCCACTTGAGAAGGTCGTAGGAGCTTTCTTT. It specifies CASSPLEKVVGAFF.

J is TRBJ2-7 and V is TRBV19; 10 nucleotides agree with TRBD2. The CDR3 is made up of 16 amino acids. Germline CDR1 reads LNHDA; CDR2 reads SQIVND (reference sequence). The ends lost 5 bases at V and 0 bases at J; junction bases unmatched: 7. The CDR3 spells CASSATSGRASYEQYF. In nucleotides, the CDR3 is TGTGCCAGTAGTGCCACCAGCGGGAGGGCCTCCTACGAGCAGTACTTC.

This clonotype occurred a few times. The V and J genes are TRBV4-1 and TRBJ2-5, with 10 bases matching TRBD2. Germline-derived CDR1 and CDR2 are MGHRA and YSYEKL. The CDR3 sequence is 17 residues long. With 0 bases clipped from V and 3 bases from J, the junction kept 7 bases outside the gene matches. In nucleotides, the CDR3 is TGCGCCAGCAGCCAAGATGTCGAAACTAGCGGGAAAGAGACCCAGTACTTC. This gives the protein CASSQDVETSGKETQYF.

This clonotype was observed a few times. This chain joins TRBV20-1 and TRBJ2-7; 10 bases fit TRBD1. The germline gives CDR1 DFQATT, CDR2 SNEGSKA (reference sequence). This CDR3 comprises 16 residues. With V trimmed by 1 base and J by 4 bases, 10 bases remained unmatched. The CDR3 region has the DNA TGCAGTGCTAGAGGGATTGGGACAGGGGTTTTTTACGAGCAGTACTTC. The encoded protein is CSARGIGTGVFYEQYF.

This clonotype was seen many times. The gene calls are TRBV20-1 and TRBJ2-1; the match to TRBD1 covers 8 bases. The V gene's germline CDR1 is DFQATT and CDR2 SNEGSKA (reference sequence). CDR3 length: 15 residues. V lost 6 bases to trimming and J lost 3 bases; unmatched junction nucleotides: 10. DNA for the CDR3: TGCAGTGCAAAAGTACTTGGACAGGGCTACAATGAGCAGTTCTTC. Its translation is CSAKVLGQGYNEQFF.

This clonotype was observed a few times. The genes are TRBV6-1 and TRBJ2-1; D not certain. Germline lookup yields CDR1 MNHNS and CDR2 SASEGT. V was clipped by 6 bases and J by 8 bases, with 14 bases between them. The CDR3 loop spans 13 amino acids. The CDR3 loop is CASRMGPGDEQFF. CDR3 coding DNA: TGTGCCAGCAGGATGGGCCCGGGCGATGAGCAGTTCTTC.

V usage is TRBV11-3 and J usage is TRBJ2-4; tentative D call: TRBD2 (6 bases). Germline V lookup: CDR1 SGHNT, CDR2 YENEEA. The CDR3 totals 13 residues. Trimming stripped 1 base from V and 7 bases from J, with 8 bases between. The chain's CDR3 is CASSLVGGNIQYF. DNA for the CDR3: TGTGCCAGCAGCTTAGTGGGGGGTAACATTCAGTACTTC. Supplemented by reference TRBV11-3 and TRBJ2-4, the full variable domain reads EAGVVQSPRYKIIEKKQPVAFWCNPISGHNTLYWYLQNLGQGPELLIRYENEEAVDDSQLPKDRFSAERLKGVDSTLKIQPAELGDSAVYLCASSLVGGNIQYFGAGTRLSVL.

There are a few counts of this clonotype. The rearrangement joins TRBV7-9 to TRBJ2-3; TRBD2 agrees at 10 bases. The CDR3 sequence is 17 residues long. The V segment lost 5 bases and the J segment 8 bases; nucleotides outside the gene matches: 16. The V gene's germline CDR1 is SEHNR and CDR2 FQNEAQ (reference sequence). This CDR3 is CASSPAGLAAGLATQYF. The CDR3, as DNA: TGTGCCAGCAGCCCCGCCGGACTAGCGGCTGGATTGGCTACGCAGTATTTT. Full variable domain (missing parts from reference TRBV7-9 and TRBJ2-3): DTGVSQNPRHKITKRGQNVTFRCDPISEHNRLYWYRQTLGQGPEFLTYFQNEAQLEKSRLLSDRFSAERPKGSFSTLEIQRTEQGDSAMYLCASSPAGLAAGLATQYFGPGTRLTVL.

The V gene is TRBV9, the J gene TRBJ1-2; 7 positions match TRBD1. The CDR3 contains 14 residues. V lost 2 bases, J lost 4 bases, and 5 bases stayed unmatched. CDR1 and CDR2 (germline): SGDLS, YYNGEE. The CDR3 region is CASSVDRAAYGYTF. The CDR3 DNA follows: TGTGCCAGCAGCGTTGACAGGGCTGCCTATGGCTACACCTTC.